This TCR beta chain was captured by sequencing in a study of T cell repertoires in cytomegalovirus infection. TCRdb re-called the reads with MiXCR, one entry per CDR3 protein. The table has approximately 130,000 distinct CDR3 sequences, roughly 8.2% seen once. This clonotype was seen many times. The germline V gene encodes CDR1 SGHTA and CDR2 FQGNSA. This CDR3 region has 14 residues. V was pared by 5 bases and J by 4 bases, with 5 bases of the junction left unmatched. V and J are TRBV7-2 and TRBJ1-1; 9 bases are a match to TRBD1. This TCR was recovered from a human donor in good health (CMV status not recorded). Some clones in this sample may be carry-over from other donors' samples. What was sequenced was PBMCs. The CDR3 coding sequence is TGTGCCAGCAGCCAGGACAGGGGAATCACTGAAGCTTTCTTT. As protein: CASSQDRGITEAFF.